This T cell receptor (beta chain) was retrieved from a study of blood T cell repertoires in COVID-19. Study background: COVID-19 samples from acute and convalescent phases originated in the United States, Italy and Spain.

CDR1 is MDHEN, CDR2 SYDVKM, per germline. This CDR3 has 14 amino acids. J gave up 4 bases and V 6 bases, and 6 bases lay outside the gene matches. How the authors handled the data: The assay estimated nucleated cells by amplifying reference gene primers. Clones were read by immunoSEQ multiplex PCR, and TCRdb kept only the in-frame ones, dropping some. D and trimming come from the DNA, and the V and J calls and clone size come from that table. The sample yields roughly 210,000 clones, around 86% seen once. Recruits, aged roughly 18 to 95 years, lived in 20 to 30 US areas. The chain has TRBV28 and TRBJ1-2, with TRBD1 identical over 9 bases. The receptor was isolated from a man aged 25 to 45 in a cohort exposed to, infected with or recovered from COVID-19 (not recorded which). Sequencing was done on a sample of PBMCs or T cells enriched from blood (not recorded which). The DNA for the CDR3 is TGTGCCAGCAGCTTCGGGACAGGGTTCTATGGCTACACCTTC. Its protein product is CASSFGTGFYGYTF.